This TCR beta chain was sequenced during a study of prognosis after radiotherapy for stage I lung cancer. Study summary: All of the enrolled patients had stage I non-small cell lung cancer, and they joined between 2018 and 2019.

Multiplex PCR in two rounds served to amplify TCR beta CDR3 from genomic DNA. Individual primers that were specific to each TRBV and TRBJ gene served in first-round PCR. Amplification in the second PCR round was performed with universal primers. TCRdb independently ran MiXCR on the multiplex PCR reads; one entry per CDR3 protein. This table holds 25,000 to 30,000 distinct CDR3 sequences, roughly two fifths found once. The CDR3 contains 16 residues. J lost 6 bases, V lost 7 bases, and 10 bases had no gene match. This clonotype was detected ten times or more. A draw of 4.5 to 7.5 milliliters of peripheral blood took place at each of two time points.

The sample in question was PBMCs, obtained before or after stereotactic body radiation therapy (not recorded which). This chain connects TRBV12-3 or TRBV12-4 to TRBJ2-2; TRBD2 aligns across 11 bases. The origin of this receptor is a donor aged 50 or older with non-small cell lung cancer. CDR3 in amino acids: CASTITSGRVAGELFF. CDR3 nucleotides: TGTGCCAGCACCATAACTAGCGGGAGAGTGGCCGGGGAGCTGTTTTTT.